Listed here are 31 T cell receptor beta chains from one sample, sequenced in a study of regulatory T cells in long-lasting Graves disease. Library construction for TCR beta used iRepertoire HTBI primers and Arm-PCR of CDR3 regions. TCRdb itself ran the multiplex PCR reads through MiXCR, one entry per CDR3 protein. Of 320,000 or so distinct CDR3 sequences listed, roughly 18% were seen once; the top ten hold around 37%. Stated time point: newly diagnosed GD, antithyroid drugs for less than 3 months. Researchers made the TCR library from RNA that was extracted from PBMCs. The sequenced sample was peripheral blood mononuclear cells (PBMCs), obtained at new diagnosis, from a patient treated with antithyroid drugs. The receptors were gathered from a female donor with Graves disease.

Notes on this clonotype: This may be a read error: a much more frequent sequence differs by one nucleotide. The CDR3 spells CASSLKGGRSTGELFF. The CDR3 coding sequence is TGTGCCAGCAGCCTGAAGGGTGGACGTAGCACCGGGGAGCTGTTTTTT. The chain joins TRBV7-3 to TRBJ2-2; the D is unclear. Germline V gives CDR1 SGHTA, CDR2 FQGTGA. V lost 5 bases and J 4 bases, leaving 17 bases between the germline ends. The CDR3 consists of 16 residues. Based on the CDR3 plus reference TRBV7-3 and TRBJ2-2, the full variable domain is GAGVSQTPSNKVTEKGKYVELRCDPISGHTALYWYRQSLGQGPEFLIYFQGTGAADDSGLPNDRFFAVRPEGSVSTLKIQRTERGDSAVYLCASSLKGGRSTGELFFGEGSRLTVL.

The chain employs TRBV9 and TRBJ2-3; D is unresolved. The end of the DNA fits TRBJ2-5 better, so the J call may be wrong. This CDR3 is 15 amino acids long. Germline assignment: CDR1 SGDLS and CDR2 YYNGEE. CDR3 region: CASSVAGTSGETQYF. CDR3 coding DNA: TGTGCCAGCAGCGTAGCGGGCACATCGGGAGAGACCCAGTACTTC.

The chain links TRBV9 to TRBJ1-2, with no clear D. This CDR3 region has 11 residues. Germline V gene sequence: CDR1 SGDLS, CDR2 YYNGEE. Between the trimmed V and J ends, which lost 8 bases and 6 bases, there was a span of 11 bases. The DNA for the CDR3 is TGTGCCAGTTACGACGGAGATGGCTACACCTTC. Translated: CASYDGDGYTF.

This clonotype was recorded at least ten times. The chain couples TRBV7-8 to TRBJ2-1; 12 positions agree with TRBD2. The ends lost 8 bases at V and 0 bases at J; junction bases unmatched: 5. The CDR3 is 16 residues long. Germline V gives CDR1 SGHVS, CDR2 FQNEAQ. The CDR3 DNA is TGTGCCAGCGCGCTAGCGGGAGGGTCCTCCTACAATGAGCAGTTCTTC. It yields the protein CASALAGGSSYNEQFF.

This clonotype was observed at least ten times. The chain uses TRBV28 and TRBJ2-7, with TRBD1 as a possible D gene (6 bases). V dropped 3 bases and J dropped 0 bases, with 15 bases sitting between them. CDR3 length: 16 residues. Germline assignment: CDR1 MDHEN and CDR2 SYDVKM. The CDR3 protein is CASSFAATGFSYEQYF. CDR3 DNA: TGTGCCAGCAGTTTCGCGGCCACAGGGTTCTCCTACGAGCAGTACTTC.

About this clonotype itself: This may stem from a read error, because a much larger clone lies one nucleotide away. This chain links TRBV28 with TRBJ2-7; D is unclear. The germline gives CDR1 MDHEN, CDR2 SYDVKM. The CDR3 contains 13 residues. Here the CDR3 reads CASSPPTGTERYF. The CDR3 DNA reads TGTGCCAGCAGTCCTCCGACGGGTACCGAGCGGTACTTC.

This clonotype appeared many times. The chain couples TRBV12-5 to TRBJ2-7, with D hard to call. The V end lost 6 bases, the J end lost 3 bases, and 18 bases lay between the germline ends. The CDR3 runs to 15 residues. Per germline, CDR1 LGHNT and CDR2 FRNRAP. CDR3 sequence (DNA): TGTGCTAGTGGGGGCAGCTCCGATAGTTACTACGAGCAGTACTTC. It is translated as CASGGSSDSYYEQYF.

In this sample, this clonotype turned up a few times. The DNA for the CDR3 is TGTGCCACCAGTGATTCCGGCGTCGGGACTCCCGAACAAGAGACCCAGTACTTC. Protein product: CATSDSGVGTPEQETQYF. This chain joins TRBV24-1 and TRBJ2-5; D possibly corresponds to TRBD2 (6 bases). CDR1 and CDR2 (germline): KGHDR, SFDVKD. Between the trimmed V and J ends, which lost 2 bases and 2 bases, there was a span of 20 bases. The CDR3 has 18 residues.

CDR3 region: CASSVGTDSYEQYF. CDR3 in DNA: TGTGCCAGCAGCGTAGGGACAGACTCCTACGAGCAGTACTTC. The chain links TRBV9 to TRBJ2-7, with D tentatively TRBD1 (6 bases). V dropped 0 bases and J dropped 0 bases, with 7 bases sitting between them. This CDR3 contains 14 residues. Germline assignment: CDR1 SGDLS and CDR2 YYNGEE.

A note on this clonotype: With a much larger clone just one base away, this may be a read error. V is TRBV28 and J is TRBJ2-6; a weak D match, TRBD1 (5 bases). Germline CDR1 and CDR2: MDHEN and SYDVKM. The CDR3 runs 21 residues. The CDR3 loop reads CASSLSPLRRSLLSGANALTF. The CDR3, as DNA: TGTGCCAGCAGTTTATCGCCCCTGAGGCGGTCCCTTCTCTCTGGGGCCAACGCCCTGACTTTC. The full variable domain, completed using reference TRBV28 and TRBJ2-6, is DVKVTQSSRYLVKRTGEKVFLECVQDMDHENMFWYRQDPGLGLRLIYFSYDVKMKEKGDIPEGYSVSREKKERFSLILESASTNQTSMYLCASSLSPLRRSLLSGANALTFGAGSRLTVL.

This clonotype was counted at least ten times. The DNA of the CDR3 is TGTGCCAGCAGTAACCCGGGACTAGCGCACCAAGAGACCCAGTACTTC. Protein product: CASSNPGLAHQETQYF. The chain recombines TRBV28 with TRBJ2-5; 10 nucleotides agree with TRBD2. The CDR3 is 16 residues long. Germline assignment: CDR1 MDHEN and CDR2 SYDVKM. Losses at the gene ends were 5 bases for V and 0 bases for J; bases not matched to a gene: 6.

The table lists this clonotype with many counts. The chain combines TRBV6-1 with TRBJ1-2; no clear D. The CDR3 runs to 14 residues. V was cut by 7 bases and J by 3 bases, with 15 bases left in between. Germline lookup yields CDR1 MNHNS and CDR2 SASEGT. CDR3 DNA: TGTGCCAGCAAGACGGGGAAAGAAGACTATGGCTACACCTTC. This sequence encodes CASKTGKEDYGYTF.

This clonotype was counted only a few times. The chain carries TRBV29-1 and TRBJ2-5; D is perhaps TRBD2 (6 bases). CDR3 length: 12 amino acids. From germline, CDR1 is SQVTM and CDR2 ANQGSEA. The V end was cut by 4 bases, the J end by 4 bases, with 10 bases between. The CDR3 bases are TGCAGCGTTGTGAGGGGAGGAGAGACCCAGTACTTC. As protein: CSVVRGGETQYF.

This clonotype was seen repeatedly, ten times or more. The chain joins TRBV12-3 or TRBV12-4 to TRBJ2-3; D is ambiguous. The CDR3 has 12 residues. The ends were cut back, 6 bases at V and 9 bases at J, with 13 bases in the middle. CDR3 sequence: CASRGTARTQYF. CDR3 nucleotide sequence: TGTGCCAGCAGGGGTACGGCCCGCACGCAGTATTTT.

This clonotype was seen a few times. The rearrangement uses TRBV10-3 and TRBJ2-3; D is perhaps TRBD1 or TRBD2 (6 bases each). Trimming took 5 bases from V and 6 from J, leaving 18 bases between them. Germline V lookup: CDR1 ENHRY, CDR2 SYGVKD. The CDR3 extends over 15 amino acids. The CDR3 coding sequence is TGTGCCATCAGTACCATGGGGGGCAGGGGTGATACGCAGTATTTT. This codes for CAISTMGGRGDTQYF.

This clonotype was counted ten times or more. The chain couples TRBV12-5 to TRBJ2-7; 8 bases agree with TRBD1. CDR1 is LGHNT and CDR2 is FRNRAP in the germline V gene. Trimming cost V 0 bases and J 0 bases; bases outside gene matches: 4. The CDR3 contains 16 residues. Written as DNA, the CDR3 is TGTGCTAGTGGTTTGGTTTCCGGGACAGGCTCCTACGAGCAGTACTTC. Protein: CASGLVSGTGSYEQYF. The complete variable domain, with remaining parts taken from reference TRBV12-5 and TRBJ2-7, reads DARVTQTPRHKVTEMGQEVTMRCQPILGHNTVFWYRQTMMQGLELLAYFRNRAPLDDSGMPKDRFSAEMPDATLATLKIQPSEPRDSAVYFCASGLVSGTGSYEQYFGPGTRLTVT.

This clonotype was seen more than once but under ten times. A far larger clone is a single base away, which makes a read error likely. The chain uses TRBV6-2 or TRBV6-3 and TRBJ2-3; D might be TRBD1 or TRBD2, each matching 5 bases. The J call may be faulty, since TRBJ2-1 better matches the DNA end. From germline, CDR1 is MNHEY and CDR2 SVGEGT. The length of the CDR3 is 13 residues. CDR3 DNA: TGTGCCAGCTCGAACAGGACTTACAATGAGCAGTTCTTC. Translated, it gives CASSNRTYNEQFF.

V is TRBV3-1 and J is TRBJ2-1; D gene unclear. CDR3 size: 15 residues. Germline CDR1 is LGHDT and CDR2 is YNNKEL (reference sequence). V was pared by 6 bases and J by 0 bases, with 12 bases between. The CDR3 DNA is TGTGCCAGCAGACACACTCTTAGCTCCTACAATGAGCAGTTCTTC. Translation: CASRHTLSSYNEQFF.

In its sample, this clonotype was seen once. This CDR3 reads CASSPVGLAGGETQYF. The CDR3 nucleotides are TGTGCCAGCAGTCCCGTGGGACTAGCGGGAGGAGAGACCCAGTACTTC. The V call is TRBV27, the J call TRBJ2-5; 15 bases line up with TRBD2. This CDR3 is built from 16 residues. V gave up 5 bases and J gave up 4 bases; unmatched junction bases: 5. Germline V gene lookup returns CDR1 MNHEY and CDR2 SMNVEV (reference sequence).

This clonotype was found many times. The genes are TRBV20-1 and TRBJ2-1; 14 bases match TRBD2. This CDR3 is built from 15 residues. J lost 8 bases, V lost 1 base, and 4 bases had no gene match. CDR1 and CDR2 (germline): DFQATT, SNEGSKA (reference sequence). The CDR3, as DNA: TGCAGTGCTAGAGCGACTAGCGGGAGGGCCGATGAGCAGTTCTTC. It codes for CSARATSGRADEQFF.

This clonotype was picked up many times. The V gene is TRBV29-1, the J gene TRBJ1-1; D is perhaps TRBD1 (5 bases). V shed 4 bases and J shed 0 bases, with 9 bases lying between them. CDR3 length: 13 residues. Germline assignment: CDR1 SQVTM and CDR2 ANQGSEA. CDR3 nucleotides: TGCAGCGTTGCCCACAGGTTGAACACTGAAGCTTTCTTT. Its translation: CSVAHRLNTEAFF.

This clonotype was seen a handful of times. This chain's CDR3 is CASSLAGGQANRGAFF. Here the CDR3 DNA reads TGTGCCAGCAGCTTAGCGGGGGGACAGGCAAATCGTGGAGCTTTCTTT. V gene TRBV7-9 combines with J gene TRBJ1-1; 8 nucleotides agree with TRBD1. This CDR3 comprises 16 residues. Germline V lookup: CDR1 SEHNR, CDR2 FQNEAQ (reference sequence). V gave up 0 bases and J gave up 10 bases; unmatched junction bases: 13.

The genes are TRBV9 and TRBJ2-3; 11 bases fit TRBD2. CDR1 and CDR2 from the germline V gene are SGDLS and YYNGEE. The CDR3 loop spans 17 amino acids. Trimming at V came to 3 bases and at J to 2 bases, leaving 8 bases not matched to a gene. DNA of the CDR3: TGTGCCAGCAGCGCATTAGCGGGAGGGTCTGTCACAGATACGCAGTATTTT. Amino acids: CASSALAGGSVTDTQYF.

This clonotype was counted a few times. The chain employs TRBV5-1 and TRBJ2-3; D possibly corresponds to TRBD1 (5 bases). This CDR3 has 16 residues. V was cut by 0 bases and J by 5 bases, with 16 bases left in between. The germline V gene has CDR1 SGHRS and CDR2 YFSETQ. As DNA, the CDR3 is TGCGCCAGCAGCTTGGGGCCGGCAGGGTTAAAAGATACGCAGTATTTT. Residues: CASSLGPAGLKDTQYF.

Comments on this clonotype: A far larger clone lies a single base away; this is likely a read error. The CDR3: CASSLGATGGAYATQYF. The CDR3 DNA is TGTGCCAGCAGCTTAGGCGCTACAGGGGGCGCGTATGCGACCCAGTACTTC. V is TRBV11-3 and J is TRBJ2-5, with 9 bases that match TRBD1. The germline gives CDR1 SGHNT, CDR2 YENEEA. The CDR3 sequence is 17 residues long. J was trimmed by 7 bases and V by 1 base; bases with no gene match: 13.

This clonotype was found many times. V and J are TRBV9 and TRBJ1-2, with a weak D call TRBD1 (5 bases). The CDR3 covers 13 residues. V was clipped by 2 bases and J by 5 bases, with 10 bases between them. In germline, CDR1 is SGDLS, CDR2 YYNGEE. As DNA, the CDR3 is TGTGCCAGCAGCGTGATGGAGGGGTATGGCTACACCTTC. As protein: CASSVMEGYGYTF. Supplemented by reference TRBV9 and TRBJ1-2, the full variable domain reads DSGVTQTPKHLITATGQRVTLRCSPRSGDLSVYWYQQSLDQGLQFLIQYYNGEERAKGNILERFSAQQFPDLHSELNLSSLELGDSALYFCASSVMEGYGYTFGSGTRLTVV.

In its sample, this clonotype was seen a few times. The genes are TRBV4-2 and TRBJ2-1; 7 bases are shared with TRBD1. Germline V gene lookup returns CDR1 LGHNA and CDR2 YNFKEQ. V lost 4 bases to trimming and J lost 5 bases; unmatched junction nucleotides: 8. This CDR3 spans 15 amino acids. The CDR3 spells CASSLSGTANNEQFF. CDR3 nucleotides: TGTGCCAGCAGCCTTTCCGGGACAGCGAACAATGAGCAGTTCTTC.

This clonotype came up a few times. The chain employs TRBV20-1 and TRBJ1-5; the D gene is possibly TRBD1 (6 bases). This CDR3 has 13 residues. V lost 6 bases to trimming and J lost 3 bases, with 12 bases between them. Per germline, CDR1 DFQATT and CDR2 SNEGSKA (reference sequence). The CDR3 loop is CSARQAPNQPQHF. The CDR3 DNA follows: TGCAGTGCACGACAGGCCCCCAATCAGCCCCAGCATTTT.

In its sample, this clonotype was seen a few times. The chain links TRBV5-1 to TRBJ2-3; 10 bases are shared with TRBD2. The trim removed 1 base at V and 2 bases at J, leaving 4 bases unmatched. Germline V CDR1 and CDR2: SGHRS, YFSETQ. CDR3 length: 16 amino acids. CDR3 residues: CASSLTSGVFTDTQYF. The CDR3 DNA follows: TGCGCCAGCAGCTTGACTAGCGGGGTTTTCACAGATACGCAGTATTTT.

J is TRBJ1-5 and V is TRBV12-3 or TRBV12-4; D unclear. Trimming cost V 5 bases and J 3 bases, with 5 bases left between them. This CDR3 is built from 12 residues. CDR3 in DNA: TGTGCCAGCAGTCGCGACAATCAGCCCCAGCATTTT. Translation gives CASSRDNQPQHF.

This clonotype appeared many times. The rearrangement joins TRBV11-2 to TRBJ2-3, with unresolved D. This CDR3 has 13 residues. Trimming left V 2 bases short and J 5 bases short, with 8 bases between. Germline loops: CDR1 SGHAT, CDR2 FQNNGV. The CDR3 coding sequence is TGTGCCAGCAGCTTAAGTCGAGGAGATACGCAGTATTTT. Amino acid sequence: CASSLSRGDTQYF.